This is a list of T cell receptor beta chains from one sample in a study of blood T cell repertoires in COVID-19. Sequenced by immunoSEQ multiplex PCR; TCRdb stores in-frame clones only, minus some. This table holds 250,000 to 300,000 clones, approximately 90% found once. The sequencing sample was made of peripheral blood. The receptors were gathered from a young woman with active or convalescent COVID-19. The CDR3 runs from the conserved cysteine through the conserved F or W. A D gene is named only where the DNA matches it firmly. Part of the rows lack a size; the others show once, few, many or a class for expanded clones.

clone_size	d_call	j_call	v_call	cdr3_nt	cdr3_aa
-	-	TRBJ1-5	TRBV30	TGTGCCTGGAGTGTACTGGGCAGGGTAGGGAATCAGCCCCAGCATTTT	CAWSVLGRVGNQPQHF
few	-	TRBJ2-7	TRBV10-3	TGTGCCATCAGTGGTGCAGGCGACTACGAGCAGTACTTC	CAISGAGDYEQYF
-	-	TRBJ1-2	TRBV24-1	TGTGCCACCTCGGGCGAGGGTGGCTACACCTTC	CATSGEGGYTF
-	-	TRBJ1-1	TRBV14	TGTGCCAGCAGCCAAGTCGCAGGGGTCACTGAAGCTTTCTTT	CASSQVAGVTEAFF
-	-	TRBJ2-7	TRBV7-9	TGTGCCAGCAGCTCGGGACACCCTTCCTACGAGCAGTACTTC	CASSSGHPSYEQYF
-	TRBD1	TRBJ1-5	TRBV19	TGTGCCAGTAGTATCGTCGGCAGGGGGTCTGTACTAGTTCAGCCCCAGCATTTT	CASSIVGRGSVLVQPQHF
-	TRBD2	TRBJ2-5	TRBV5-1	TGCGCCAGCAGCCGACTAGCGGGGGGTCAAGAGACCCAGTACTTC	CASSRLAGGQETQYF
-	TRBD1	TRBJ1-2	TRBV7-8	TGTGCCAGCAGCTTGGGGGGACAGGGGGGGGGCTACACCTTC	CASSLGGQGGGYTF
-	-	TRBJ1-6	TRBV23-1	TGCGCCAGCAGTCAATCCGCCCCAGGGAATCATAATTCACCCCTCCACTTT	CASSQSAPGNHNSPLHF
-	TRBD1	TRBJ1-2	TRBV4-3	TGCGCCAGCAGCCAGGACAGGGGATCCGGCTACACCTTC	CASSQDRGSGYTF
-	-	TRBJ1-2	TRBV7-3	TGTGCCAGCAGCTTGACCACCCAGGGCCATGGCTACACCTTC	CASSLTTQGHGYTF
-	TRBD2	TRBJ2-2	TRBV9	TGTGCCAGCAGTTCTCAGGGGACTAGCGGGGGTAACGAGAACACCGGGGAGCTGTTTTTT	CASSSQGTSGGNENTGELFF
few	-	TRBJ1-5	TRBV5-1	TGCGCCAGCAGCTTCGACAGCTTCAATCAGCCCCAGCATTTT	CASSFDSFNQPQHF
-	TRBD2	TRBJ2-7	TRBV6-5	TGTGCCAGCAGCCAGCTAGCGGGCCGATCCGAGCAGTACTTC	CASSQLAGRSEQYF
-	TRBD1	TRBJ1-1	TRBV4-3	TGCGCCAGCAGCCGACGACAGGGGACCACTGAAGCTTTCTTT	CASSRRQGTTEAFF
-	TRBD2	TRBJ2-5	TRBV4-3	TGCGCCAGCAGCCAAGATCTAAGCGGGGGGTTGCAGACCCAGTACTTC	CASSQDLSGGLQTQYF
-	TRBD1	TRBJ1-3	TRBV5-5	TGTGCCAGCAGGGTGGACAGGGCCCTCTCTGGAAACACCATATATTTT	CASRVDRALSGNTIYF
once	-	TRBJ1-1	TRBV9	TGTGCCAGCAGCGTCAGTTTGAACACTGAAGCTTTCTTT	CASSVSLNTEAFF
-	TRBD2	TRBJ2-1	TRBV7-9	TGTGCCAGCAGCTGGCAGCTAGCGGGGGACTACAATGAGCAGTTCTTC	CASSWQLAGDYNEQFF
-	TRBD1	TRBJ2-7	TRBV18	TGTGCCAGCTCACCGGGACAGGGGGGAACCTACGAGCAGTACTTC	CASSPGQGGTYEQYF
-	-	TRBJ2-5	TRBV7-2	TGTGCCAGCAGCTTGGGGGGACAGCAAGAGACCCAGTACTTC	CASSLGGQQETQYF
-	TRBD1	TRBJ2-7	TRBV10-2	TGCGCCAGCAGTGAGCGGGTGACAGGGGCCAACGAGCAGTACTTC	CASSERVTGANEQYF
-	TRBD2	TRBJ2-1	TRBV6-5	TGTGCCAGCAGCAAACTAGCGGGGGGCTACAATGAGCAGTTCTTC	CASSKLAGGYNEQFF
-	TRBD1	TRBJ1-5	TRBV5-6	TGTGCCAGCAGCTCCGGACAGGAGGGGGTTTTAAGAGGCAATCAGCCCCAGCATTTT	CASSSGQEGVLRGNQPQHF
-	TRBD1	TRBJ2-7	TRBV6-5	TGTGCCAGCAGGCATCCGGGACAGGCGTCCTACGAGCAGTACTTC	CASRHPGQASYEQYF
many	-	TRBJ1-2	TRBV7-2	TGTGCCAGCAGCTTAAGCGGACTTTATGGCTACACCTTC	CASSLSGLYGYTF
few	TRBD1	TRBJ1-2	TRBV6-1	TGTGCCAGCAGTGAATTCAGGGGGCGCCTTGCTATGGGCTACACCTTC	CASSEFRGRLAMGYTF
-	TRBD2	TRBJ2-3	TRBV5-4	TGTGCCAGCAGCTTGGGGACTAGCGGGGGGGCAAATACGCAGTATTTT	CASSLGTSGGANTQYF
-	-	TRBJ1-5	TRBV24-1	TGTGCCACCAGTCCCACAGGGATCAATCAGCCCCAGCATTTT	CATSPTGINQPQHF
-	-	TRBJ1-4	TRBV18	TGTGCCAGCTCACCACAACTTAATGAAAAACTGTTTTTT	CASSPQLNEKLFF
-	TRBD1	TRBJ1-4	TRBV2	TGTGCCAGCAGTAGTACAGGGGGCCGGAATGAAAAACTGTTTTTT	CASSSTGGRNEKLFF
-	-	TRBJ2-1	TRBV2	TGTGCCAGCAGCCCCGGGGTTGGGAATGAGCAGTTCTTC	CASSPGVGNEQFF
few	-	TRBJ2-7	TRBV7-2	TGTGCCAGCAAAGCTGGTCCCTCAGACTACTCCTACGAGCAGTACTTC	CASKAGPSDYSYEQYF
-	TRBD2	TRBJ2-2	TRBV7-3	TGTGCCAGCAGCCCCCTAGCGGGGGCATTGTCCACCGGGGAGCTGTTTTTT	CASSPLAGALSTGELFF
-	TRBD2	TRBJ2-1	TRBV29-1	TGCAGCATACCGGGGGGGGCCGGGCACAATGAGCAGTTCTTC	CSIPGGAGHNEQFF
few	-	TRBJ1-5	TRBV7-2	TGTGCCAGCAGCTTAGAGGACAGTGCCAATCAGCCCCAGCATTTT	CASSLEDSANQPQHF
once	-	TRBJ1-1	TRBV6-4	TGTGCCAGCAGTGACTCTACGAGGAACACTGAAGCTTTCTTT	CASSDSTRNTEAFF
once	TRBD1	TRBJ1-2	TRBV6-5	TGTGCCAGCAGCCCACGGACAGGGGGTGTCTATGGCTACACCTTC	CASSPRTGGVYGYTF
-	TRBD1	TRBJ1-5	TRBV10-3	TGTGCCATCTCTGCGGAAGACAGGGTGAATCAGCCCCAGCATTTT	CAISAEDRVNQPQHF
-	-	TRBJ2-5	TRBV28	TGTGCCAGCAACCGACTAGGGGAAGAGATCCAGTACTTC	CASNRLGEEIQYF
-	-	TRBJ1-2	TRBV11-2	TGTGCCAGCAGCTTAGGCGGGGAGTATGGCTACACCTTC	CASSLGGEYGYTF
-	TRBD1	TRBJ2-5	TRBV18	TGTGCCAGCTCTCCAGGGACAGGCTTGGGTGCGAAAGAGACCCAGTACTTC	CASSPGTGLGAKETQYF
-	TRBD1	TRBJ1-1	TRBV19	TGTGCCAGTAGTACACGGACAGGGGGTATTGAAGCTTTCTTT	CASSTRTGGIEAFF
-	-	TRBJ1-1	TRBV9	TGTGCCAGCAGCGTAGGATCGGGGTTTGGGACTGAAGCTTTCTTT	CASSVGSGFGTEAFF
-	-	TRBJ1-1	TRBV10-1	TGCGCCAGCAGTGGGGGAGGTTTGGGTGAAGCTTTCTTT	CASSGGGLGEAFF
-	-	TRBJ1-2	TRBV6-5	TGTGCCAGCACTTACTCCGGGTTAGTCGGCTACACCTTC	CASTYSGLVGYTF
-	TRBD1	TRBJ1-3	TRBV9	TGTGCCAGCAGCGTAGAGTCAGGGGGCTCCTCCTCTGGAAACACCATATATTTT	CASSVESGGSSSGNTIYF
-	-	TRBJ2-3	TRBV7-2	TGTGCCAGCAGCTTAACGCTACTGGGACTTAACACAGATACGCAGTATTTT	CASSLTLLGLNTDTQYF
-	-	TRBJ1-2	TRBV7-4	TGTGCCAGCAGCAGCGGAGCAGGTATGCCGATCTTGGTCTGTGGCTACACCTTC	CASSSGAGMPILVCGYTF
-	-	TRBJ1-2	TRBV4-3	TGCGCCAGCAGCCAAGTGACCGGGCAGGGTCACGGTGGCTACACCTTC	CASSQVTGQGHGGYTF
-	-	TRBJ1-4	TRBV27	TGTGCCAGCAGTTTATTGGGAGCAACTAATGAAAAACTGTTTTTT	CASSLLGATNEKLFF
-	TRBD1	TRBJ2-7	TRBV30	TGTGCCTGGAGTATTGGGGACAGGCGTTCCTACGAGCAGTACTTC	CAWSIGDRRSYEQYF
-	-	TRBJ1-1	TRBV12-3/TRBV12-4	TGTGCCAGCAGGGAAGGACAGAACACTGAAGCTTTCTTT	CASREGQNTEAFF
few	TRBD1	TRBJ1-5	TRBV15	TGTGCCACCCCACGGCGGCAGGGGGATTGCAATCAGCCCCAGCATTTT	CATPRRQGDCNQPQHF
-	TRBD1	TRBJ1-5	TRBV6-2/TRBV6-3	TGTGCCAGCAGTTATCCTGCCGGGACAGGGTTGAGCAATCAGCCCCAGCATTTT	CASSYPAGTGLSNQPQHF
-	-	TRBJ1-2	TRBV7-2	TGTGCCAGCAGCTTTCGGGGGGCAGTTCGGTCGAACTATGGCTACACCTTC	CASSFRGAVRSNYGYTF
-	-	TRBJ1-2	TRBV18	TGTGCCAGCTCACCTCCTGGTGCAGGCGCCTTCAACAATTATGGCTACACCTTC	CASSPPGAGAFNNYGYTF
-	TRBD1	TRBJ1-2	TRBV27	TGTGCCAGCAGTCCCTCGACAGGGCCCTATGGCTACACCTTC	CASSPSTGPYGYTF
-	-	TRBJ1-4	TRBV7-2	TGTGCCAGCAGCTTAGATGCACGCGGGTCTAATGAAAAACTGTTTTTT	CASSLDARGSNEKLFF
once	TRBD1	TRBJ1-5	TRBV19	TGTGCCAGTACCACGACAGGGGGCAGGCGTCAGCCCCAGCATTTT	CASTTTGGRRQPQHF